The rows below give T cell receptor beta chains drawn from one sample of a study of cytomegalovirus exposure and HLA in healthy donors. Sequencing used immunoSEQ multiplex PCR; TCRdb keeps in-frame clones, though not all of them. The sample contains 120,000 to 150,000 clones, over 60% of which appear only once. Material for sequencing was PBMCs. These receptors were taken from a middle-aged woman in good health and CMV-seronegative. Both conserved end residues are part of each CDR3. The D gene is left open where the match is weak. Clone size, where shown, is once, few, many, or a class for clones that have expanded.

TRBJ2-5 once TRBV29-1 - CSVTRAQETQYF TGCAGCGTGACCAGGGCACAAGAGACCCAGTACTTC
TRBJ1-1 - TRBV9 - CASSVQVQNTEAFF TGTGCCAGCAGCGTACAGGTGCAGAACACTGAAGCTTTCTTT
TRBJ2-7 - TRBV19 TRBD2 CASSIEGLAGAEQYF TGTGCCAGTAGTATAGAAGGCCTAGCGGGAGCCGAGCAGTACTTC
TRBJ2-2 - TRBV4-2 TRBD1 CASSPLTGETGELFF TGTGCCAGCAGCCCCTTGACAGGGGAAACCGGGGAGCTGTTTTTT
TRBJ2-7 - TRBV27 - CASSWGRGYEQYF TGTGCCAGCAGTTGGGGCAGGGGCTACGAGCAGTACTTC
TRBJ2-1 - TRBV5-4 - CASSSVQGEQFF TGTGCCAGCAGCTCGGTTCAGGGTGAGCAGTTCTTC
TRBJ2-7 - TRBV27 TRBD1 CASSLNRQGGYEQYF TGTGCCAGCAGTTTAAATCGACAGGGGGGATACGAGCAGTACTTC
TRBJ1-2 - TRBV7-9 - CSSSALWPMGRGYGYTF TGTTCCAGCAGCGCTCTCTGGCCCATGGGCCGTGGCTATGGCTACACCTTC
TRBJ1-1 few TRBV5-1 - CASSLWTDNMNTEAFF TGCGCCAGCAGCTTGTGGACAGATAATATGAACACTGAAGCTTTCTTT
TRBJ1-1 many TRBV28 - CASSLWGGNTEAFF TGTGCCAGCAGTTTATGGGGGGGGAACACTGAAGCTTTCTTT
TRBJ2-1 - TRBV2 TRBD2 CASSGEREPGNEQFF TGTGCCAGCAGCGGGGAGCGGGAGCCTGGCAATGAGCAGTTCTTC
TRBJ1-6 - TRBV18 TRBD1 CASLRDREGSPLHF TGTGCCAGTCTACGGGACAGGGAGGGTTCACCCCTCCACTTT
TRBJ1-1 few TRBV19 - CASSQQGNTEAFF TGTGCCAGTAGCCAACAGGGGAACACTGAAGCTTTCTTT
TRBJ1-5 - TRBV10-2 TRBD1 CASSAGQGAPQHF TGCGCCAGCAGTGCAGGACAGGGGGCACCCCAGCATTTT
TRBJ1-2 - TRBV18 - CASSPEGDYGYTF TGTGCCAGCTCACCAGAAGGGGACTATGGCTACACCTTC
TRBJ2-3 - TRBV27 TRBD2 CATLEAGGTDTQYF TGTGCCACCCTAGAGGCGGGAGGCACAGATACGCAGTATTTT
TRBJ2-7 few TRBV9 TRBD1 CASSRHAGGSSYEQYF TGTGCCAGCAGCCGACACGCAGGGGGCTCGTCCTACGAGCAGTACTTC
TRBJ1-6 - TRBV30 TRBD1 CAWISGTAVPSYNSPLHF TGTGCCTGGATTTCCGGGACAGCGGTTCCGTCCTATAATTCACCCCTCCACTTT
TRBJ2-1 - TRBV4-1 TRBD2 CASSQEWNLAGGLTSSNNEQFF TGCGCCAGCAGCCAAGAATGGAACCTCGCGGGGGGGCTCACCTCTTCCAACAATGAGCAGTTCTTC
TRBJ1-4 - TRBV6-1 - CASSPRGRDREKLFF TGTGCCAGCAGTCCTAGGGGGAGGGACCGGGAAAAACTGTTTTTT
TRBJ1-2 - TRBV28 - CASSSQGFGYGYTF TGTGCCAGCAGCTCACAGGGATTCGGCTATGGCTACACCTTC
TRBJ2-7 few TRBV19 TRBD2 CASTLTSSHYEQYF TGTGCCAGTACCCTGACTAGCTCCCATTACGAGCAGTACTTC
TRBJ2-2 - TRBV23-1 - CASSPDTNTGELFF TGCGCCAGCAGTCCGGACACGAACACCGGGGAGCTGTTTTTT
TRBJ2-2 - TRBV11-2 - CASSFGNTGELFF TGTGCCAGCAGCTTCGGGAACACCGGGGAGCTGTTTTTT
TRBJ2-5 - TRBV5-4 TRBD2 CASSFGGVTKETQYF TGTGCCAGCAGCTTTGGGGGGGTCACTAAAGAGACCCAGTACTTC
TRBJ2-2 - TRBV6-5 - CASSYDITGYTGELFF TGTGCCAGCAGTTACGATATTACAGGGTACACCGGGGAGCTGTTTTTT
TRBJ1-2 once TRBV19 TRBD1 CASSMATGAHTF TGTGCCAGTAGTATGGCCACAGGGGCCCACACCTTC
TRBJ2-1 - TRBV29-1 TRBD2 CSVCLGTSGSYNEQFF TGCAGCGTCTGCCTTGGGACTAGCGGTTCCTACAATGAGCAGTTCTTC